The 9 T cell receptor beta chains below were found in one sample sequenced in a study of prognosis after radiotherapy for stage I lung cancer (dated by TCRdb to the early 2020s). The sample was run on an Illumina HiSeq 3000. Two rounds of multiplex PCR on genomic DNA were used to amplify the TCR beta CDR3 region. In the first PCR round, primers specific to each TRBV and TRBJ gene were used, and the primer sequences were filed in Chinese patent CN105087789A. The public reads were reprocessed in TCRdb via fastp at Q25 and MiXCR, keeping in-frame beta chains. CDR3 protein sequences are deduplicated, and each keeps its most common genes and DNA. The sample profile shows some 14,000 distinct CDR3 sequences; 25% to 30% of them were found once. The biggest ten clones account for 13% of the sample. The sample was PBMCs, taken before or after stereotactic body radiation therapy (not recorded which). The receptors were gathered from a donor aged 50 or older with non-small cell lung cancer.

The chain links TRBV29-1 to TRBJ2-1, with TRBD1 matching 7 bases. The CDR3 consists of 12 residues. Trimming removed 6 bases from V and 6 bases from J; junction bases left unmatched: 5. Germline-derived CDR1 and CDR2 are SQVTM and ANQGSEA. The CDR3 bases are TGCAGCGTGAGGACAGGAGCCAATGAGCAGTTCTTC. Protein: CSVRTGANEQFF.

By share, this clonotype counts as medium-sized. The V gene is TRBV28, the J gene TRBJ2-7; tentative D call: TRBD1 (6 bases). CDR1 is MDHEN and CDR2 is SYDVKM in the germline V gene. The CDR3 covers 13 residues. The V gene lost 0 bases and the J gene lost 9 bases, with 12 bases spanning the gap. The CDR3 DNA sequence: TGTGCCAGCAGTTTATGGGACAGCAGTCTGCAGTACTTC. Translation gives CASSLWDSSLQYF.

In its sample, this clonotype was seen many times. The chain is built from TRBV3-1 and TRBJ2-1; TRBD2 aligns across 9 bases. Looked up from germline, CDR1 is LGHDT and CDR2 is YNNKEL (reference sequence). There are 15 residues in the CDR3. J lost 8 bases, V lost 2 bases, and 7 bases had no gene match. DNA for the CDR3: TGTGCCAGCAGCCAACCTAGCGGGATAGTCGATGAGCAGTTCTTC. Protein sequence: CASSQPSGIVDEQFF.

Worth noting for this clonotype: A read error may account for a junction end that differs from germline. CDR3 sequence (DNA): TGTGCCACCAGCAGCAATTATTCACCCTTCCACTTT. Its translation: CATSSNYSPFHF. The chain has TRBV15 and TRBJ1-6; D is uncertain. In germline, CDR1 is LNHNV, CDR2 YYDKDF (reference sequence). This CDR3 is built from 12 residues.

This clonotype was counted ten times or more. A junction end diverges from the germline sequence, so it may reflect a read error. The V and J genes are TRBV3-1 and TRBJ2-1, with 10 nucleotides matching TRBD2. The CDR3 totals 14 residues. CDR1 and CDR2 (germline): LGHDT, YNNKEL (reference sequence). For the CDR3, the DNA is TGTGCCAGCAGCCAAGAGAGGGAGCGGGGGGGGTATCGGTTC. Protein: CASSQERERGGYRF.

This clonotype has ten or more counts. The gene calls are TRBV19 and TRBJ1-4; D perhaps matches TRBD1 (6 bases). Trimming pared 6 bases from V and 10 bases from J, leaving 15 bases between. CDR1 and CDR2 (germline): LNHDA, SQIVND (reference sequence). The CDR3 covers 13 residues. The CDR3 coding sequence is TGTGCCAGTAGATTTGGGGGGCCCGGAAAACTGTTTTTT. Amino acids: CASRFGGPGKLFF.

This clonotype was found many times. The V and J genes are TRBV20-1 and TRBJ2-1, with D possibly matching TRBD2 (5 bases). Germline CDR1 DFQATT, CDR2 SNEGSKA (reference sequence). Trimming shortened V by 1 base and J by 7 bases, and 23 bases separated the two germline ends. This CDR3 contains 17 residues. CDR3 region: CSARGFERPSLSNEQFF. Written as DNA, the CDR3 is TGCAGTGCTAGAGGATTCGAGCGGCCGTCCCTCAGTAATGAGCAGTTCTTC.

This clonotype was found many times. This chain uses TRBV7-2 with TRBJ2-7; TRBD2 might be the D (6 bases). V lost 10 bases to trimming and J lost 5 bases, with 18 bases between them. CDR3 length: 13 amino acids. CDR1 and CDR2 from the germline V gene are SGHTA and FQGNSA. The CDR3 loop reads CATGDFLGNEQYF. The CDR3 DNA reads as TGTGCCACCGGGGACTTCCTTGGGAACGAGCAGTACTTC.

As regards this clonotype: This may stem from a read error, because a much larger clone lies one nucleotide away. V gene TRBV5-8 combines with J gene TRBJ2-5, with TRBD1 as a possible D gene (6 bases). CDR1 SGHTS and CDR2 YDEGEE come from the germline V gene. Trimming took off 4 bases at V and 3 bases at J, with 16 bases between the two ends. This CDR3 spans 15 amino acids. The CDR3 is CASSPSGGGEETQYF. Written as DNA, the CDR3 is TGTGCCAGCAGCCCGTCTGGTGGGGGCGAAGAGACCCAGTACTTC.